This entry lists 10 T cell receptor beta chains sequenced from one sample in a study of blood T cell repertoires in COVID-19 (dated by TCRdb to about 2020). Library preparation used the immunoSEQ multiplex PCR assay. TCRdb limited this immuneACCESS table to in-frame rearrangements with V and J called. A share of clones is missing; checked studies link under half to unresolved V genes, and the rest is unexplained. The sample profile shows about 170,000 clones; approximately 92% of them were found once. The top ten constitute about 5% of the sample. Source material: peripheral blood. The origin of the receptors is a woman aged 50 to 60 with acute or convalescent COVID-19.

The CDR3 DNA reads as TGTGCCAGTAGTACTAGGGGGGGAGGCAATCAGCCCCAGCATTTT. This encodes CASSTRGGGNQPQHF. The chain links TRBV19 to TRBJ1-5, with D possibly TRBD1 on 6 matching bases. The CDR3 extends over 15 amino acids. V was cut by 4 bases and J by 2 bases, with 12 bases left in between. Per the germline V gene, CDR1 is LNHDA and CDR2 is SQIVND (reference sequence).

The gene calls are TRBV20-1 and TRBJ1-1; TRBD1 might be the D (6 bases). The CDR3 extends over 14 amino acids. The ends were cut back, 3 bases at V and 2 bases at J, with 13 bases in the middle. The V gene's germline CDR1 is DFQATT and CDR2 SNEGSKA (reference sequence). This CDR3 is CSASDRGGNTEAFF. The DNA for the CDR3 is TGCAGTGCTAGTGATAGGGGGGGCAACACTGAAGCTTTCTTT.

This rearrangement joins TRBV18 to TRBJ1-1; D possibly corresponds to TRBD1 (6 bases). CDR1 is KGHSH, CDR2 LQKENI, per germline. The V end lost 3 bases, the J end lost 2 bases, and 10 bases lay between the germline ends. CDR3 length: 14 residues. The CDR3 DNA is TGTGCCAGCTCACCGCGGACAGCTAACACTGAAGCTTTCTTT. Encoded protein: CASSPRTANTEAFF.

The J gene is TRBJ2-1, the V gene TRBV28; D is perhaps TRBD2 (6 bases). Trimming took 4 bases from V and 8 from J, leaving 12 bases between them. The V gene's germline CDR1 is MDHEN and CDR2 SYDVKM. The CDR3 runs to 13 residues. This CDR3 reads CASSSVGGHEQFF. The CDR3 DNA reads TGTGCCAGCAGTTCAGTCGGGGGTCATGAGCAGTTCTTC.

The chain has TRBV7-9 and TRBJ1-1; a possible D gene is TRBD1 (5 bases). In germline, CDR1 is SEHNR, CDR2 FQNEAQ (reference sequence). CDR3 length equals 16 residues. Trimming took off 0 bases at V and 5 bases at J, with 16 bases between the two ends. The CDR3 region is CASSLAGGVLGTEAFF. The CDR3 DNA is TGTGCCAGCAGCTTAGCCGGAGGGGTCCTGGGGACTGAAGCTTTCTTT.

This clone is a singleton in its sample. The CDR3 DNA reads as TGTGCCAGCAGGGGACAGGGTACCGCGGGCTATGGCTACACCTTC. Its translation: CASRGQGTAGYGYTF. The chain employs TRBV25-1 and TRBJ1-2; 9 nucleotides line up with TRBD1. CDR1 and CDR2 (germline): MGHDK, SYGVNS. The length of the CDR3 is 15 residues. Losses at the gene ends were 6 bases for V and 4 bases for J; bases not matched to a gene: 9.

The chain couples TRBV11-2 to TRBJ2-7; TRBD2 matches at 11 bases. After removal of 4 bases from V and 0 bases from J, the junction contained 11 bases not matched to a gene. The CDR3 contains 18 residues. Germline-derived CDR1 and CDR2 are SGHAT and FQNNGV. This chain's CDR3 is CASSSGGSGGVTSYEQYF. CDR3 in DNA: TGTGCCAGCAGCTCCGGTGGTAGCGGGGGGGTAACCTCCTACGAGCAGTACTTC.

The rearrangement uses TRBV9 and TRBJ1-2, with D perhaps TRBD1 (6 bases). The CDR3 runs 14 residues. The germline gives CDR1 SGDLS, CDR2 YYNGEE. The ends were cut back, 3 bases at V and 7 bases at J, with 16 bases in the middle. DNA for the CDR3: TGTGCCAGCAGCGCTCCTCACAGGGCTGGTGGCTACACCTTC. As protein: CASSAPHRAGGYTF.

V and J are TRBV5-4 and TRBJ2-4; the D gene is possibly TRBD2 (7 bases). The germline V gene has CDR1 SGHNT and CDR2 YYREEE (reference sequence). Deletions cut 2 bases from V and 3 bases from J, with 12 bases between. CDR3 length equals 15 residues. CDR3 sequence reads: CASSFGGADKNIQYF. The CDR3 coding sequence is TGTGCCAGCAGCTTTGGGGGGGCCGACAAAAACATTCAGTACTTC.

The J gene is TRBJ2-3, the V gene TRBV4-1; 12 nucleotides line up with TRBD2. This CDR3 is 17 amino acids long. Trimming cost V 1 base and J 5 bases; bases outside gene matches: 7. Germline V gene sequence: CDR1 MGHRA, CDR2 YSYEKL. The CDR3 bases are TGCGCCAGCAGCCAAGTCACCGGACTAGCGGGGCAAGATACGCAGTATTTT. This translates into CASSQVTGLAGQDTQYF.